This TCR beta chain appears in the sequencing data of a study of early T cells in non-severe SARS-CoV-2 infection. Study-wide context: Alpha and beta chains were unpaired, from unsorted whole-blood bulk RNA.

The library protocol tagged individual cDNA molecules with unique molecular identifiers. In TCRdb, the 5' RACE reads were re-called with MiXCR into one record per CDR3 protein. The sample comprises about 49,000 distinct CDR3 sequences, roughly 4.5% of which are singletons, and approximately 5.9% rests with the top ten. Study conclusions and caveats: Matching results from VDJdb favored anti-spike CD8 responses, leaving private and CD4 specificities undetected.

This clonotype was recorded many times. Its antigen is not known. The germline gene is not matched at one end of the junction; a read error may be the cause. Germline V gene data show CDR1 as DFQATT and CDR2 as SNEGSKA (reference sequence). The CDR3 spans 12 residues. This TCR derives from an adult who was a healthcare worker with PCR-confirmed SARS-CoV-2 infection or an uninfected control (not recorded which). The V and J genes are TRBV20-1 and TRBJ2-3; 9 positions agree with TRBD2. The sample consisted of whole blood. Written as DNA, the CDR3 is TGCAGTGCGGTGGCTAGCGGGGATTCCACGAATTTT. Its protein product is CSAVASGDSTNF.